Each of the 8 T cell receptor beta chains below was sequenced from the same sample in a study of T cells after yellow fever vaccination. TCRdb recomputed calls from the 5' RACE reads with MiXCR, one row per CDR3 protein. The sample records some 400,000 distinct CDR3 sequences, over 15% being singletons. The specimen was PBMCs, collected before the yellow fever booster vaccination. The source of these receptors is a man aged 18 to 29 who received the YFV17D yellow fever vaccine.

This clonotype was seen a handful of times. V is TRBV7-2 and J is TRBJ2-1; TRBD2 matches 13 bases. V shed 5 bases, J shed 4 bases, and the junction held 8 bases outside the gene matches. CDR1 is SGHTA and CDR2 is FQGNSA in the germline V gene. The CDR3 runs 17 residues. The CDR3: CASSRFLTSGGYNEQFF. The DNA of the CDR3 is TGTGCCAGCAGCCGATTCCTGACTAGCGGGGGGTACAATGAGCAGTTCTTC.

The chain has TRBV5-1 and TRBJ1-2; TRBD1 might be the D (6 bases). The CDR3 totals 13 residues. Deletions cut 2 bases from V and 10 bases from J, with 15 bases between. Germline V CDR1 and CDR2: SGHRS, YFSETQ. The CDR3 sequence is CASSLASRGIYTF. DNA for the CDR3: TGCGCCAGCAGCTTAGCATCCAGGGGTATCTACACCTTC.

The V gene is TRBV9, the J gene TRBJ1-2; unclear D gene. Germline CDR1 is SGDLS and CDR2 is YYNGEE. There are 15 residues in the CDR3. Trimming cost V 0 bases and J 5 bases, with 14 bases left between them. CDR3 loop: CASSVAGTAIYGYTF. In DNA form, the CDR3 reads TGTGCCAGCAGCGTAGCGGGCACAGCTATTTATGGCTACACCTTC.

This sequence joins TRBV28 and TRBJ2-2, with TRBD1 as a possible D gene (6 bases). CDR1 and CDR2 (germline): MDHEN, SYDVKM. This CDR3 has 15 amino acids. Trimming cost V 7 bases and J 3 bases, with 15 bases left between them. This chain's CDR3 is CASTLTPGDTGELFF. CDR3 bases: TGTGCCAGCACCTTGACCCCAGGGGACACCGGGGAGCTGTTTTTT.

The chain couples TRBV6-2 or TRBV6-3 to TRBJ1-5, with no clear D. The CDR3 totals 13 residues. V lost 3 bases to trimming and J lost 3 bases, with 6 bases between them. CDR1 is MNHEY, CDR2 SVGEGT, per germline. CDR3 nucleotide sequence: TGTGCCAGCAGTTATGACGTCAATCAGCCCCAGCATTTT. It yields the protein CASSYDVNQPQHF.

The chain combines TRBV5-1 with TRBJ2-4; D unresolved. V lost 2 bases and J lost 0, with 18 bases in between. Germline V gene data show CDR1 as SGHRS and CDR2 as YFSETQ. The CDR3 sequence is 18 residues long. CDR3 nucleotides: TGCGCCAGCAGCTTCTCCATCGACGGTATGTCAGCCAAAAACATTCAGTACTTC. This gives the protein CASSFSIDGMSAKNIQYF. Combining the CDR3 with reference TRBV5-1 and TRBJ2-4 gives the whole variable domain KAGVTQTPRYLIKTRGQQVTLSCSPISGHRSVSWYQQTPGQGLQFLFEYFSETQRNKGNFPGRFSGRQFSNSRSEMNVSTLELGDSALYLCASSFSIDGMSAKNIQYFGAGTRLSVL.

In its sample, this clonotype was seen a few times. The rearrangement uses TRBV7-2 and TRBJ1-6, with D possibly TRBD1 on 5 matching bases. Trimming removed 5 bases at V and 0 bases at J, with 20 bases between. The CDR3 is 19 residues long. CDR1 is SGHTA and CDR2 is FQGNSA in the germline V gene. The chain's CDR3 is CASSLDREDYSSYNSPLHF. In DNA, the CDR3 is TGTGCCAGCAGCCTAGACAGAGAAGATTACAGCTCCTATAATTCACCCCTCCACTTT.

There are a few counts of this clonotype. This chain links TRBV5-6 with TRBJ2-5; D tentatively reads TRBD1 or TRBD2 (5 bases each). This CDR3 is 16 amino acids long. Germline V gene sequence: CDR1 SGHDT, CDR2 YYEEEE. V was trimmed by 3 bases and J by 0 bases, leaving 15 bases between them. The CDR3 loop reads CASSWWGRNHQETQYF. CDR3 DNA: TGTGCCAGCAGCTGGTGGGGACGCAACCACCAAGAGACCCAGTACTTC.